This T cell receptor (beta chain) was recovered during a study of blood T cell repertoires in COVID-19. V was clipped by 3 bases and J by 0 bases, with 11 bases between them. The germline V gene encodes CDR1 MNHEY and CDR2 SMNVEV (reference sequence). The length of the CDR3 is 16 residues. Sequencing was performed with immunoSEQ multiplex PCR; in TCRdb, only in-frame clones are kept and a portion is missing. The data show 200,000 to 250,000 clones, with roughly nine tenths seen just once and 1.5% to 2% held by the top ten. This sequence was found in an older woman who had recovered from COVID-19. The chain recombines TRBV27 with TRBJ2-2, with D perhaps matching TRBD1 (6 bases). The source material was peripheral blood. The CDR3 is CASSLSGTPNTGELFF. CDR3 nucleotides: TGTGCCAGCAGTTTGTCCGGGACACCGAACACCGGGGAGCTGTTTTTT.